The source of this TCR beta chain is a study of patients and donors after allogeneic stem cell transplantation. Using its own MiXCR run on the RT-PCR reads, TCRdb lists one record per CDR3 protein. The sample holds about a million distinct CDR3 sequences, about a sixth seen once. CDR3 length: 14 amino acids. From germline, CDR1 is MNHNS and CDR2 SASEGT. V trimming: 6 bases; J trimming: 4 bases; junction bases outside the gene matches: 8. Sequencing input: blood, either unsorted or a sorted T cell fraction (not recorded which). This sequence was found in a human donor who was either an allogeneic HSCT recipient or a stem cell or donor lymphocyte infusion donor (not recorded which). It is not recorded whose cells these are; they may come from a transplant donor. The rearrangement joins TRBV6-1 to TRBJ1-2; 7 bases agree with TRBD1. This CDR3 reads CASRLTGPGYGYTF. DNA of the CDR3: TGTGCCAGCAGATTGACAGGGCCAGGCTATGGCTACACCTTC.